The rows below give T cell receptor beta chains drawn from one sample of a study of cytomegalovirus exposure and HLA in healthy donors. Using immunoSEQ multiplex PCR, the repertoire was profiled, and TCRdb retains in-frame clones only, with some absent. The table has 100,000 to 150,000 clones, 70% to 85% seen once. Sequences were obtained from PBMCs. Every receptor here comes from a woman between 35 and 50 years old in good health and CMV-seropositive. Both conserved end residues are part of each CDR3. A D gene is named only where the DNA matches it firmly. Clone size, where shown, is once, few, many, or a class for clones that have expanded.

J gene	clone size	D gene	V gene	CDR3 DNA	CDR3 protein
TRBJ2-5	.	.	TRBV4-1	TGCGCCAGCAGCCAAGATCCAAGGACAGTGGTAACCCAGTACTTC	CASSQDPRTVVTQYF
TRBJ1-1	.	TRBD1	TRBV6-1	TGTGCCAGCAAGGACAGGGGGGGGACTGAAGCTTTCTTT	CASKDRGGTEAFF
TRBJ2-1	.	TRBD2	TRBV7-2	TGTGCCAGCAGACCAGCGGGAGGCCGCTACAATGAGCAGTTCTTC	CASRPAGGRYNEQFF
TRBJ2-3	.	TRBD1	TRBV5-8	TGTGCCAGCAGCAGGGACAGAGGCACAGATACGCAGTATTTT	CASSRDRGTDTQYF
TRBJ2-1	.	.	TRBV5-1	TGCGCCAGCAGCTTGGTAGCGCCCTACAATGAGCAGTTCTTC	CASSLVAPYNEQFF
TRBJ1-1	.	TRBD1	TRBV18	TGTGCCAGCTCACCAACGGGACAGGGACACATGAACACTGAAGCTTTCTTT	CASSPTGQGHMNTEAFF
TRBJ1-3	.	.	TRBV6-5	TGTGCCAGCAGTTCCTACTCTGGAAACACCATATATTTT	CASSSYSGNTIYF
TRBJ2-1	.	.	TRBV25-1	TGTGCCAGCAGTGAAATCCTGACTGCCTACAATGAGCAGTTCTTC	CASSEILTAYNEQFF
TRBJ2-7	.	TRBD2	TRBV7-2	TGTGCCAGCAGCTTCGGGGGGATGGCCTACGAGCAGTACTTC	CASSFGGMAYEQYF
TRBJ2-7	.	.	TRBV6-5	TGTGCCAGCAGTTCCGGAGCTACCGAGCAGTACTTC	CASSSGATEQYF
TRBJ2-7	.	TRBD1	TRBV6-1	TGTGCCAGCAGTATCTCCGGGACAGGCCTCGGGGAGCAGTACTTC	CASSISGTGLGEQYF
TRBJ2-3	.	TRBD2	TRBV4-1	TGCGCCAGCAGCCTCCCTCTAGCGGGGCCCACAGATACGCAGTATTTT	CASSLPLAGPTDTQYF
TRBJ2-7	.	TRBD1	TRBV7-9	TGTGCCAGTTCGGGACAGAAGACCTACGAGCAGTACTTC	CASSGQKTYEQYF
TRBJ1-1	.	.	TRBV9	TGTGCCAGCAGCGGGCGAGGGGGACAAACGACTGAAGCTTTCTTT	CASSGRGGQTTEAFF
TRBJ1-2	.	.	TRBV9	TGTGCCAGCAGCGTAGGGGGACACAACTATGGCTACACCTTC	CASSVGGHNYGYTF
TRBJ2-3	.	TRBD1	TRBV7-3	TGTGCCAGCAGCGCCAACAGGGGGCAAGCAGATACGCAGTATTTT	CASSANRGQADTQYF
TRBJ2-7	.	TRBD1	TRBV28	TGTGCCAGCAGCCCCTCGGGACAGACCTACGAGCAGTACTTC	CASSPSGQTYEQYF
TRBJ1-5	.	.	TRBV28	TGTGCCAGCAGCCTCCGACAGGAGATCAATCAGCCCCAGCATTTT	CASSLRQEINQPQHF
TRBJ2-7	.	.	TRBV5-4	TGTGCCAGCAGCTTGAGTCTAGACTACGAGCAGTACTTC	CASSLSLDYEQYF
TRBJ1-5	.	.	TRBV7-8	TGTGCCAGCAGCCCAACAGTAACCAATCAGCCCCAGCATTTT	CASSPTVTNQPQHF
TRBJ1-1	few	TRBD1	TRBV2	TGTGCCAGCAGCAGGGGGCCCGAAGCTTTCTTT	CASSRGPEAFF
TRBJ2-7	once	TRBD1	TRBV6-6	TGTGCCAGCAGTGCCGGGACAGTCCCCGAGCAGTACTTC	CASSAGTVPEQYF
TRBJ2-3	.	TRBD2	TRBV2	TGTGTCAGCAGTAGACTAGCCGCCACAGATACGCAGTATTTT	CVSSRLAATDTQYF
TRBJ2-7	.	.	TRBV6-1	TGTGCCAGCAGAGGACAGCTTTACGAGCAGTACTTC	CASRGQLYEQYF
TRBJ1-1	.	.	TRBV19	TGTGCCAGTAGTATATCCCCTGGGGGGGGAACCTCTGAAGCTTTCTTT	CASSISPGGGTSEAFF
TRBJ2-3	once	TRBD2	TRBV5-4	TGTGCCAGCAGCTCATTTCGACTAGCGGGAGGGGCAGATACGCAGTATTTT	CASSSFRLAGGADTQYF
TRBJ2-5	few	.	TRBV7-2	TGTGCCAGCAGCTTAGGCAGCAGGGGCCAACAAGAGACCCAGTACTTC	CASSLGSRGQQETQYF
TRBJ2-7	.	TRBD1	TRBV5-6	TGTGCCAGCAGCTTGGCGATAAACCGGGACAGGGGGCGCGGCGAGCAGTACTTC	CASSLAINRDRGRGEQYF
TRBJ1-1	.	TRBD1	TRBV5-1	TGCGCCAGCAGCTTAACAGGGGCCCAAGGCACTGAAGCTTTCTTT	CASSLTGAQGTEAFF